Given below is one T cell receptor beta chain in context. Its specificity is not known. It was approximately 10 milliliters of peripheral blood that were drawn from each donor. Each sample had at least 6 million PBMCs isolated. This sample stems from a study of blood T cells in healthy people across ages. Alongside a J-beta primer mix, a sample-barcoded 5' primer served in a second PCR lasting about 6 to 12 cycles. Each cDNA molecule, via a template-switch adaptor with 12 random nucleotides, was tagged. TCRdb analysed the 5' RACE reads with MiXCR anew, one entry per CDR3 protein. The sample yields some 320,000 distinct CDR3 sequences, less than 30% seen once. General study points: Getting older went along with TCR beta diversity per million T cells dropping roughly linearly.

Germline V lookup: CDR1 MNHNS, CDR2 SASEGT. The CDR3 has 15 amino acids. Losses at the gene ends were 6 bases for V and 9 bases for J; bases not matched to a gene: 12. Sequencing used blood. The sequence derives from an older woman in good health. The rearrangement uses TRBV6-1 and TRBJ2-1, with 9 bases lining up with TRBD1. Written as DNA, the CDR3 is TGTGCCAGCAGGGTGACAGGGGGTTTGGGATCTGAGCAGTTCTTC. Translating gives CASRVTGGLGSEQFF.